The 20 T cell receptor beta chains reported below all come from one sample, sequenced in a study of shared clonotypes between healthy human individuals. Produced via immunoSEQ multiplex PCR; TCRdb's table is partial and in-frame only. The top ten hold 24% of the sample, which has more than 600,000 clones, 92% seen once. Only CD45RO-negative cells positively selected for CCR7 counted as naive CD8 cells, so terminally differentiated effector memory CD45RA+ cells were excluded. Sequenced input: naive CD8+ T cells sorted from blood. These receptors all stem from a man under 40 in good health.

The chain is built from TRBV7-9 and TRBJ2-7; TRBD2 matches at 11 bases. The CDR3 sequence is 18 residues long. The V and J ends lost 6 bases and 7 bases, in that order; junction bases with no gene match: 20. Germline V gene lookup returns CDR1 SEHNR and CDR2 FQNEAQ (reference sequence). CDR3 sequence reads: CASSSTGTSGEYLREQYF. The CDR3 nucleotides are TGTGCCAGCAGTTCTACCGGGACTAGCGGTGAATATCTACGGGAGCAGTACTTC.

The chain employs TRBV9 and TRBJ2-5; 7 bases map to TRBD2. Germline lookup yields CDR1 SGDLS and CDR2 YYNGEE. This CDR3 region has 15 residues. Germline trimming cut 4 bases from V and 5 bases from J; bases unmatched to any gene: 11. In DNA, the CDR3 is TGTGCCAGCAGCCCGACCTGGGGGGGTCAGGAGACCCAGTACTTC. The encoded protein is CASSPTWGGQETQYF.

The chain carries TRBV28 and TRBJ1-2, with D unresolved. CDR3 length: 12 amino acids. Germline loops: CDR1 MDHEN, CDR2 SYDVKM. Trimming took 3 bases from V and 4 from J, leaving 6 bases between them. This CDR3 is CASSFRLYGYTF. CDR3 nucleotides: TGTGCCAGCAGTTTTCGCCTCTATGGCTACACCTTC.

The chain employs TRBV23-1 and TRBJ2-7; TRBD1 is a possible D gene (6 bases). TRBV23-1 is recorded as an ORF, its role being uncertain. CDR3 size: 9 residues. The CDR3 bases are TGCGCCAGCCCAGGGGCCCTCTTCGTC. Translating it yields CASPGALFV.

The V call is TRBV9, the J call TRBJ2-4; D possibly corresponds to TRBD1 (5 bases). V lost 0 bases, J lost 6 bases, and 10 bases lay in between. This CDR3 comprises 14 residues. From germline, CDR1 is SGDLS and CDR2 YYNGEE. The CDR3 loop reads CASSVGQKVNIQYF. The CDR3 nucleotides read TGTGCCAGCAGCGTAGGACAGAAAGTAAACATTCAGTACTTC.

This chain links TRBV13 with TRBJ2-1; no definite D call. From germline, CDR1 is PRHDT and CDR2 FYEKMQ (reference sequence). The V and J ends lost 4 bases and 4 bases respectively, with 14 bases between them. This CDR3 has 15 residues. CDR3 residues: CASSSASYTYNEQFF. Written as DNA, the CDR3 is TGTGCCAGCAGCTCCGCCTCTTATACTTACAATGAGCAGTTCTTC.

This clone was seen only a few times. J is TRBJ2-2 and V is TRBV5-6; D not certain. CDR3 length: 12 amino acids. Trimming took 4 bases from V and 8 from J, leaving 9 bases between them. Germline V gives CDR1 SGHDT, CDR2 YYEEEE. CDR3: CASSVGSGELFF. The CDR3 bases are TGTGCCAGCAGCGTCGGGTCGGGGGAGCTGTTTTTT.

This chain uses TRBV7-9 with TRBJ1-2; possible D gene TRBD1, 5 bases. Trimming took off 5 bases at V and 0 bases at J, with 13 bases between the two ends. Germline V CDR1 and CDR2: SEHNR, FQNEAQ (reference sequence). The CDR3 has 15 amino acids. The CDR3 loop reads CASSPRDGANYGYTF. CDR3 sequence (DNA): TGTGCCAGCAGCCCCCGGGACGGCGCTAACTATGGCTACACCTTC. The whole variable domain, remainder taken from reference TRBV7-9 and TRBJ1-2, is DTGVSQNPRHKITKRGQNVTFRCDPISEHNRLYWYRQTLGQGPEFLTYFQNEAQLEKSRLLSDRFSAERPKGSFSTLEIQRTEQGDSAMYLCASSPRDGANYGYTFGSGTRLTVV.

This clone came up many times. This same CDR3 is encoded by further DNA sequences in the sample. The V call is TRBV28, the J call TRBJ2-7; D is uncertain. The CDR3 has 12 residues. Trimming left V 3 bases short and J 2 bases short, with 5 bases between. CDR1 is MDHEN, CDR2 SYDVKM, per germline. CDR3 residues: CASSFQTYEQYF. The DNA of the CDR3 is TGTGCCAGCAGTTTTCAAACCTACGAGCAGTACTTC.

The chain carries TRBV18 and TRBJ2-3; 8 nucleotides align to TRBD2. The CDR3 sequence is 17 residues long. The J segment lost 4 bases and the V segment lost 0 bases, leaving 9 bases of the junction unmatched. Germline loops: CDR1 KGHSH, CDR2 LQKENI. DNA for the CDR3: TGTGCCAGCTCACCACCCGACGGGAGGGCCGATTCAGATACGCAGTATTTT. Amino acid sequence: CASSPPDGRADSDTQYF.

This CDR3 reads CASSQDPNYEQYF. DNA of the CDR3: TGCGCCAGCAGCCAAGATCCAAACTACGAGCAGTACTTC. This chain connects TRBV4-1 to TRBJ2-7; D remains unclear. CDR1 is MGHRA, CDR2 YSYEKL, per germline. This CDR3 spans 13 amino acids. The V end was cut by 0 bases, the J end by 3 bases, with 6 bases between.

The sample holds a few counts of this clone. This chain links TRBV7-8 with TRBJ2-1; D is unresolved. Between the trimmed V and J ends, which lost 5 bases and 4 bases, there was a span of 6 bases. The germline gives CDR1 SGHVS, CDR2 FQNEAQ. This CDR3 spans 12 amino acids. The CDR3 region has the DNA TGTGCCAGCAGCATACTATACAATGAGCAGTTCTTC. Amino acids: CASSILYNEQFF.

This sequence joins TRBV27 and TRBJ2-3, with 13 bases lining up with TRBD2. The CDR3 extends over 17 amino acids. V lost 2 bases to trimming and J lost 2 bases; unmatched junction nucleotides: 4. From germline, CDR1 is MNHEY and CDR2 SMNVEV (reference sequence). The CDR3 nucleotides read TGTGCCAGCAGTTTAACCGGGACTAGCGGGACCACAGATACGCAGTATTTT. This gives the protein CASSLTGTSGTTDTQYF.

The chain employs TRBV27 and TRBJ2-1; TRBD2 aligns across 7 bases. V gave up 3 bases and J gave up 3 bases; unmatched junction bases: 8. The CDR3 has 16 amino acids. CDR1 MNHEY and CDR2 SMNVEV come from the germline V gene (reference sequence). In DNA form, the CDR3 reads TGTGCCAGCAGTTTTGTTACGGGAGGTATCTACAATGAGCAGTTCTTC. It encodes CASSFVTGGIYNEQFF.

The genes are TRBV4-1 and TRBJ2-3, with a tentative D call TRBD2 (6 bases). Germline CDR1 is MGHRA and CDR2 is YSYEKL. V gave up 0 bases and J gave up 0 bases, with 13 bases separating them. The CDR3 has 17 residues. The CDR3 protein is CASSQEAGSPSTDTQYF. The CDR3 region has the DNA TGCGCCAGCAGCCAAGAGGCCGGGAGCCCTAGCACAGATACGCAGTATTTT.

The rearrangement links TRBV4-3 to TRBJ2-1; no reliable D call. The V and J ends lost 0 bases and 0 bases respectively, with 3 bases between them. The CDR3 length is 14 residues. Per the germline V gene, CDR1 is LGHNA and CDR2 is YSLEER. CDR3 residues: CASSQDGSYNEQFF. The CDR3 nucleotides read TGCGCCAGCAGCCAAGATGGCTCCTACAATGAGCAGTTCTTC.

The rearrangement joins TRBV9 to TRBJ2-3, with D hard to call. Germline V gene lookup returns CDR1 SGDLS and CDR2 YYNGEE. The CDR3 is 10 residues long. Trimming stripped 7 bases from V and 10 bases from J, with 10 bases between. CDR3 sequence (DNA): TGTGCCAGCGGTACTCAGGCGCAGTATTTT. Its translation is CASGTQAQYF.

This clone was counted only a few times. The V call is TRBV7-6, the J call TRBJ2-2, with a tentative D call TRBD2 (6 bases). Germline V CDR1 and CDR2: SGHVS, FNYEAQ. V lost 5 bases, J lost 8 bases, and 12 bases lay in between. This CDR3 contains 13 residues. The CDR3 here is CASSPLATGELFF. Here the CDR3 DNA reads TGTGCCAGCAGCCCTCTAGCGACTGGGGAGCTGTTTTTT.

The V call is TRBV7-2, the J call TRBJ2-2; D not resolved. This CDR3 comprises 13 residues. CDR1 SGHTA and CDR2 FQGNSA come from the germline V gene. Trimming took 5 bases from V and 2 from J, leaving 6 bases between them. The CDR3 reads CASSQPNTGELFF. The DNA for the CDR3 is TGTGCCAGCAGCCAGCCCAACACCGGGGAGCTGTTTTTT.

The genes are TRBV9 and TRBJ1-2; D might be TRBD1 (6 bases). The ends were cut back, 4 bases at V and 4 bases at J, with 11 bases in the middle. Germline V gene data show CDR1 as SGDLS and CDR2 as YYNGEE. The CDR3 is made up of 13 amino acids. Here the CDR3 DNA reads TGTGCCAGCAGCACCGGGACACTCTATGGCTACACCTTC. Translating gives CASSTGTLYGYTF.